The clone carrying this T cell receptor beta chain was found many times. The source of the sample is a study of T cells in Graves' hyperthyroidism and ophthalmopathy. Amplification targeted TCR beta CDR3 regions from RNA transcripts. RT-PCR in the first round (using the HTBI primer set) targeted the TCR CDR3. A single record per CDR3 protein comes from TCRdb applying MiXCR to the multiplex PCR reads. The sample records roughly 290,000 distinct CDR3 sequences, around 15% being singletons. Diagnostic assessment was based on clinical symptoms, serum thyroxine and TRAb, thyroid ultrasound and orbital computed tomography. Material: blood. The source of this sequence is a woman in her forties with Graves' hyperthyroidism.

The CDR3 DNA reads TGCAGTGCTAGAGTAGTCCCGCAAGAGACCCAGTACTTC. It is translated as CSARVVPQETQYF. The V gene is TRBV20-1, the J gene TRBJ2-5; D not certain. Per the germline V gene, CDR1 is DFQATT and CDR2 is SNEGSKA (reference sequence). This CDR3 is 13 amino acids long. V lost 1 base to trimming and J lost 2 bases, with 8 bases between them.